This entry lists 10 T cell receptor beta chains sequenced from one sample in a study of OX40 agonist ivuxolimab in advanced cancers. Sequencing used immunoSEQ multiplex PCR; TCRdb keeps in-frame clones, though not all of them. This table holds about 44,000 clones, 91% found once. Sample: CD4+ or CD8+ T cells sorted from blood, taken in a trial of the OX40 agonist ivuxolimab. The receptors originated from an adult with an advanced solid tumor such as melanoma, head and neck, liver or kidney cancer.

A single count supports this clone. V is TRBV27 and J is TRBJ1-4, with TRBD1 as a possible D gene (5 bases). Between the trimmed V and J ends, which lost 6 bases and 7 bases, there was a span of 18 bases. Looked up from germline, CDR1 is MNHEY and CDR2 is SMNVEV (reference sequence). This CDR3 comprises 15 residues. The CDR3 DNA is TGTGCCAGCAGGACCTATGAAGTCGGGGGTGAAAAACTGTTTTTT. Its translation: CASRTYEVGGEKLFF.

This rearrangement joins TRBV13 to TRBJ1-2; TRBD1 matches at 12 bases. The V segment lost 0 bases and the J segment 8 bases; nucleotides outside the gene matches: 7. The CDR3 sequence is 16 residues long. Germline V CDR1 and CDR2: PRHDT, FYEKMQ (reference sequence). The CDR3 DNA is TGTGCCAGCAGCTTAGGATCCGGGACAGGGGGCAACGGCTACACCTTC. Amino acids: CASSLGSGTGGNGYTF.

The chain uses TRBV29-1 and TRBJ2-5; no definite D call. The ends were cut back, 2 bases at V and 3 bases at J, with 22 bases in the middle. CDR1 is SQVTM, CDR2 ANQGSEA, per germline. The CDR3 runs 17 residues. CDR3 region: CSVEILADPQGEETQYF. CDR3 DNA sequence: TGCAGCGTTGAAATTCTGGCAGACCCTCAAGGTGAAGAGACCCAGTACTTC.

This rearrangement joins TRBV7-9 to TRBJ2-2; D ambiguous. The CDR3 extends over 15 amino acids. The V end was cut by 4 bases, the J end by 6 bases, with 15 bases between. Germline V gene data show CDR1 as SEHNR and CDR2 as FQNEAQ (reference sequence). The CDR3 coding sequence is TGTGCCAGCAGCTCCTCCACTTCTGGGCCCGGGGAGCTGTTTTTT. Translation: CASSSSTSGPGELFF.

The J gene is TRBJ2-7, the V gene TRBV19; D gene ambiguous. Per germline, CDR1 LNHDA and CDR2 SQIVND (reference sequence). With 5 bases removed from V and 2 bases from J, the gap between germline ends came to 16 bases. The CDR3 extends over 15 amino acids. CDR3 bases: TGTGCCAGTAGTGTTACAGCCTCACCCGCCTACGAGCAGTACTTC. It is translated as CASSVTASPAYEQYF.

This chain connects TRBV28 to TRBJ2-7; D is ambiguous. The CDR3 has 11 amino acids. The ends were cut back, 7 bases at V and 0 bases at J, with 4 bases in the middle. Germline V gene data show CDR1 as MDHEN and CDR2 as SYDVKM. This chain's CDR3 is CASKDSYEQYF. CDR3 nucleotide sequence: TGTGCCAGCAAGGACTCCTACGAGCAGTACTTC.

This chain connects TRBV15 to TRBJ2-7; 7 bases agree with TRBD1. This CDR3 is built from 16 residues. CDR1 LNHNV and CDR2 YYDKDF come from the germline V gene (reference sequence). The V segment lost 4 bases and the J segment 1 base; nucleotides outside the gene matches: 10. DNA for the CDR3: TGTGCCACCAGCATAGGACCGGGACAGAGATCCTACGAGCAGTACTTC. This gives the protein CATSIGPGQRSYEQYF.

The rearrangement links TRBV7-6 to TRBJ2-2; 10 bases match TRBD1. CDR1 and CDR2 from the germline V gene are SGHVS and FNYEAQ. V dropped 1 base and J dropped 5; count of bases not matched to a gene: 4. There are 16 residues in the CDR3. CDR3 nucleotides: TGTGCCAGCAGCTTAGACCCGGGACAGGGGACCGGGGAGCTGTTTTTT. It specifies CASSLDPGQGTGELFF.

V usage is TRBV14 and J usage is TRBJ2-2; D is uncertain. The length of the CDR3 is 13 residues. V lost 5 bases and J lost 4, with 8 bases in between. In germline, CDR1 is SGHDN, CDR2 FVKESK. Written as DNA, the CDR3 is TGTGCCAGCAGCGAGAGAAGCACCGGGGAGCTGTTTTTT. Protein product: CASSERSTGELFF.

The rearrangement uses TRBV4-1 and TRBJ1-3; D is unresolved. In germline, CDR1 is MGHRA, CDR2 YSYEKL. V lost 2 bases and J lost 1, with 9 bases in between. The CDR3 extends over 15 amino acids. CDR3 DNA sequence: TGCGCCAGCAGCCAAACGGGGATTTCTGGAAACACCATATATTTT. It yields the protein CASSQTGISGNTIYF.